This T cell receptor beta chain was sequenced during a study of long-term antiretroviral therapy in people with HIV. Background on the study: The earliest samples predate the 2015 immediate-ART recommendation by about a decade.

Germline CDR1 reads SGHVT; CDR2 reads SQSDAQ. The CDR3 is made up of 15 amino acids. V was cut by 4 bases and J by 1 base, with 13 bases left in between. An immunoSEQ assay, version v3.0, was performed at survey level. Repertoires were generated with immunoSEQ multiplex PCR, while TCRdb's copy carries only in-frame clones and drops some. The data show roughly 11,000 clones, with about 70% seen just once and 13% held by the top ten. The V gene is TRBV7-4, the J gene TRBJ1-1; no reliable D call. The sequencing here drew on unsorted PBMCs, taken about 3.3 years before starting antiretroviral therapy. The TCR originated in a man in his forties with HIV. CDR3 nucleotide sequence: TGTGCCAGCAGCTCCCCCCTTGCAGCGAACACTGAAGCTTTCTTT. Protein sequence: CASSSPLAANTEAFF. Based on the CDR3 plus reference TRBV7-4 and TRBJ1-1, the full variable domain is GAGVSQSPRYKVAKRGRDVALRCDSISGHVTLYWYRQTLGQGSEVLTYSQSDAQRDKSGRPSGRFSAERPERSVSTLKIQRTEQGDSAVYLCASSSPLAANTEAFFGQGTRLTVV.